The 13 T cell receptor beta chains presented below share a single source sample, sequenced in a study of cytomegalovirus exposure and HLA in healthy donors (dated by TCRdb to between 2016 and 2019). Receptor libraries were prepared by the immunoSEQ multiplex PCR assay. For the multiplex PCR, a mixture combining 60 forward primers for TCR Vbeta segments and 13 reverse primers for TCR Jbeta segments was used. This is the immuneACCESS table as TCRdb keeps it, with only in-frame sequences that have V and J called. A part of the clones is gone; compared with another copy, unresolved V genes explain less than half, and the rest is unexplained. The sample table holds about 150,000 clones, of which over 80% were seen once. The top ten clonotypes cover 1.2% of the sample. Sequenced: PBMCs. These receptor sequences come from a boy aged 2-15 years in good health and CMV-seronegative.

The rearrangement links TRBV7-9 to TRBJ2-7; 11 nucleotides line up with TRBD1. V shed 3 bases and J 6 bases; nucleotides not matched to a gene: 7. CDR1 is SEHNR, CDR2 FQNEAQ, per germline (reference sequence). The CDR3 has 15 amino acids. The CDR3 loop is CASSFSGQGASEQYF. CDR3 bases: TGTGCCAGCAGCTTTTCCGGACAGGGGGCGTCCGAGCAGTACTTC. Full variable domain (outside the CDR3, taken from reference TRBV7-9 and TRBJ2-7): DTGVSQNPRHKITKRGQNVTFRCDPISEHNRLYWYRQTLGQGPEFLTYFQNEAQLEKSRLLSDRFSAERPKGSFSTLEIQRTEQGDSAMYLCASSFSGQGASEQYFGPGTRLTVT.

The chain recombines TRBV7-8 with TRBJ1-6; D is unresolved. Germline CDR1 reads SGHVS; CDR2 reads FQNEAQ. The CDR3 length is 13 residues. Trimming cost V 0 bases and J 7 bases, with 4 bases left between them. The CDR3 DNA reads TGTGCCAGCAGCTTAGCCGGGAATTCACCCCTCCACTTT. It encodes CASSLAGNSPLHF.

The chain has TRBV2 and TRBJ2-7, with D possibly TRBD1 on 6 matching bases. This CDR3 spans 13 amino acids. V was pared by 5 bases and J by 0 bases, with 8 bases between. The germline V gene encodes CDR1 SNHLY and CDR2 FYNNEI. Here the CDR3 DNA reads TGTGCCAGCAGTACAGGGCGCTCCTACGAGCAGTACGTC. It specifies CASSTGRSYEQYV.

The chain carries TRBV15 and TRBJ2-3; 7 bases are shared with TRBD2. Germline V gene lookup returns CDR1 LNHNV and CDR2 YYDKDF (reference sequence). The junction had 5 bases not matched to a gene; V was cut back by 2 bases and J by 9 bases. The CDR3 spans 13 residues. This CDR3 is CATSRPSGGTQYF. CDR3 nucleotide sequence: TGTGCCACCAGCAGACCCTCCGGGGGGACGCAGTATTTT.

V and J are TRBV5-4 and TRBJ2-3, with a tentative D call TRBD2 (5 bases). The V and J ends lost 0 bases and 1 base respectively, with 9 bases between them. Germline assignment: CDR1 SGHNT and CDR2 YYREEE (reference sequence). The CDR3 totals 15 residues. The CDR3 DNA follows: TGTGCCAGCAGCTTGGCATCTAGCCGCACAGATACGCAGTATTTT. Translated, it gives CASSLASSRTDTQYF.

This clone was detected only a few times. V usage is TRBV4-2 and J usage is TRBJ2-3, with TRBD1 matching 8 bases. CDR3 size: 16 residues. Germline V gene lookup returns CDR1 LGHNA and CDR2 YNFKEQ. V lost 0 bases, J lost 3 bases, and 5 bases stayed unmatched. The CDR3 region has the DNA TGTGCCAGCAGCCAAGAATCAGGGGGCTGGACAGATACGCAGTATTTT. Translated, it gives CASSQESGGWTDTQYF.

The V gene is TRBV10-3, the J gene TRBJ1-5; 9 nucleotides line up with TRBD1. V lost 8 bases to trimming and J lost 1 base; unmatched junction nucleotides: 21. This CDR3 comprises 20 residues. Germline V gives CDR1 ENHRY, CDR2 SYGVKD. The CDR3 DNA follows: TGTGCCATCCCTACAGAGGGGGGACAGGGCCCTTCAAGAAGCAATCAGCCCCAGCATTTT. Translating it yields CAIPTEGGQGPSRSNQPQHF.

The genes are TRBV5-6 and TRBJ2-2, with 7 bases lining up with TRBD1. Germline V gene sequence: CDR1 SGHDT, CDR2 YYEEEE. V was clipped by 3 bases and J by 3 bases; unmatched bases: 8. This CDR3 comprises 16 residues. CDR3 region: CASSSGTAIYTGELFF. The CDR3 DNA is TGTGCCAGCAGCTCGGGGACAGCCATATACACCGGGGAGCTGTTTTTT. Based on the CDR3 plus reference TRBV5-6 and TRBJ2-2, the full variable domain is DAGVTQSPTHLIKTRGQQVTLRCSPKSGHDTVSWYQQALGQGPQFIFQYYEEEERQRGNFPDRFSGHQFPNYSSELNVNALLLGDSALYLCASSSGTAIYTGELFFGEGSRLTVL.

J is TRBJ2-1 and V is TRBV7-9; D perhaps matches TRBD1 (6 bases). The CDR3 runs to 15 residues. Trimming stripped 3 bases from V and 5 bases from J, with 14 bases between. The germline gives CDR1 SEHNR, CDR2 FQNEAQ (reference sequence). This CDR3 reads CASSLDRDTHNEQFF. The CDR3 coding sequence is TGTGCCAGCAGCTTGGACCGGGACACTCACAATGAGCAGTTCTTC.

The CDR3 DNA is TGTGCCAGCACATCCTACAGGGCTTCTAACTATGGCTACACCTTC. Amino acids: CASTSYRASNYGYTF. The chain combines TRBV11-2 with TRBJ1-2, with TRBD1 as a possible D gene (6 bases). This CDR3 has 15 residues. The V and J ends lost 7 bases and 0 bases respectively, with 15 bases between them. Germline-derived CDR1 and CDR2 are SGHAT and FQNNGV.

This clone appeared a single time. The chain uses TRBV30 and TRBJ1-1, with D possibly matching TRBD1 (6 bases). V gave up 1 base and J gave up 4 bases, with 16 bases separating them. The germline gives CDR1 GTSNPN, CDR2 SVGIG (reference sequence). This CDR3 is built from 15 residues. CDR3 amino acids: CAWSATFGGGTEAFF. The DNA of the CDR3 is TGTGCCTGGAGTGCAACCTTTGGGGGCGGCACTGAAGCTTTCTTT.

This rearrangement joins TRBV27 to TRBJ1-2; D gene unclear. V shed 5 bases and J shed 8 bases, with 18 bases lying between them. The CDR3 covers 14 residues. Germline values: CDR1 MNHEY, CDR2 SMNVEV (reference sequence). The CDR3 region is CASSTLNSGHGYTF. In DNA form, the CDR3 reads TGTGCCAGCAGTACCCTAAACAGCGGTCACGGCTACACCTTC.

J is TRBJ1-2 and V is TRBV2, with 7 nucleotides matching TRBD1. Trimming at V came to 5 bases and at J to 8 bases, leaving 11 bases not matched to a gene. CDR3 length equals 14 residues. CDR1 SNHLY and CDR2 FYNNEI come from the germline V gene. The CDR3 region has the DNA TGTGCCAGCAGTTACCATACAGGGGAGGACGGCTACACCTTC. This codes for CASSYHTGEDGYTF.